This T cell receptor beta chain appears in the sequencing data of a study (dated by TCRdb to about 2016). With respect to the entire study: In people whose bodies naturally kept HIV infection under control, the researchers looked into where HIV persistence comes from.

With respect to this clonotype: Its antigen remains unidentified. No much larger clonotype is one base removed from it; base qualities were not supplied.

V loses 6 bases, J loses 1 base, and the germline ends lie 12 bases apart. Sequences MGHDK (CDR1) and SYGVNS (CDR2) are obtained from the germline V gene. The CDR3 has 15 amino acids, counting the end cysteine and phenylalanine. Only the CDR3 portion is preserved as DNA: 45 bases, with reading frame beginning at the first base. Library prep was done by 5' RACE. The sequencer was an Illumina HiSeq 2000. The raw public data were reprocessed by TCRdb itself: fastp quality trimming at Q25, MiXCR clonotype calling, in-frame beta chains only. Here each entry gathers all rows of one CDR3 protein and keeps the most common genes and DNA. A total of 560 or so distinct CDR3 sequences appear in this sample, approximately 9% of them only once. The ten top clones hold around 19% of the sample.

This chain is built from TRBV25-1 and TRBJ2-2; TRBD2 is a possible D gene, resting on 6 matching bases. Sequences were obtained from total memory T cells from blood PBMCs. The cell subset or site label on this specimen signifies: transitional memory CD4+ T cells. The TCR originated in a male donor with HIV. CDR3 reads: CASSRGLENTGELFF. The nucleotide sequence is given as TGTGCCAGCAGCCGGGGACTTGAGAACACCGGGGAGCTGTTTTTT.